This T cell receptor (beta chain) was sequenced in a study of blood T cell repertoires in COVID-19. Study at large: Samples came from the United States, Italy and Spain, spanning acute and convalescent COVID-19. The analysed material was cDNA or gDNA that came from T cells, B-cell-depleted T cells, or PBMCs.

The authors' processing: Estimates of nucleated cell counts were drawn from the amplification of reference gene primers. Some clones are missing from TCRdb's copy, which holds only in-frame ones; the method was immunoSEQ multiplex PCR. The V and J calls and clone size are taken from that table; D and trimming were inferred from the DNA. The sample shows roughly 150,000 clones, 85% to 90% of them seen only once. The sequenced material came from peripheral blood. The TCR comes from a man between 50 and 59 years old who had recovered from COVID-19.

The CDR3 here is CASSSTETQYF. CDR3 bases: TGTGCCAGCAGCTCAACTGAGACCCAGTACTTC. The rearrangement links TRBV7-6 to TRBJ2-5; D gene unclear. Germline V gives CDR1 SGHVS, CDR2 FNYEAQ. Trimming shortened V by 4 bases and J by 5 bases, and 5 bases separated the two germline ends. The CDR3 is 11 residues long.